Included here is one TCR beta chain sequence, with context. Its antigen is unidentified. V lost 5 bases and J 3 bases, leaving 12 bases between the germline ends. The V gene's germline CDR1 is SGHAT and CDR2 FQNNGV. The CDR3 consists of 14 residues. The repertoire was sequenced with immunoSEQ multiplex PCR; TCRdb's copy has only in-frame clones and lacks some. The data contain approximately 170,000 clones, around 93% of them singletons. The data derive from a study of T cell responses to AZD1222 COVID-19 vaccine. Study conclusions and caveats: Recipients of two AZD1222 doses showed rising Spike-specific TCR breadth and depth. Nearly half of spike-specific TCRs reportedly target unmutated variant regions.

The TCR originated in an adult in good health. This specimen consisted of peripheral blood, obtained on day 0 of AZD1222 vaccination. The chain carries TRBV11-2 and TRBJ2-3; possibly TRBD1 for D (5 bases). In DNA, the CDR3 is TGTGCCAGCAGCCACAGGCTGGGAACAGATACGCAGTATTTT. Translated: CASSHRLGTDTQYF.